These 23 T cell receptor beta chains originate from one sample sequenced in a study of beta chain features in type 1 diabetes. Reverse transcribing all isolated RNA meant expressed TCRB transcripts were sequenced. This table comes from immunoSEQ multiplex PCR, and its TCRdb copy is limited to in-frame clones, with some not included. The table includes 850,000 to 900,000 clones, about a sixth detected once. Material for sequencing was naive CD4+ T cells from blood. All receptors derive from a woman between 18 and 30 years old in good health.

The CDR3 here is CASRRNYEQYF. The CDR3 bases are TGTGCCAGCCGGCGGAACTACGAGCAGTACTTC. The chain is built from TRBV12-1 and TRBJ2-7; TRBD2 is taken as the D call from the table, unchecked against the DNA. TRBV12-1 is shown as a pseudogene. CDR3 length equals 11 residues.

The chain recombines TRBV7-2 with TRBJ2-5; 9 bases agree with TRBD2. V dropped 1 base and J dropped 2; count of bases not matched to a gene: 8. The CDR3 covers 17 residues. Per germline, CDR1 SGHTA and CDR2 FQGNSA. The chain's CDR3 is CASSLVGTSLLQETQYF. In DNA, the CDR3 is TGTGCCAGCAGCTTAGTGGGGACTAGCCTATTACAAGAGACCCAGTACTTC.

The DNA for the CDR3 is TGTGCCAGCAGAGGGGGACAGGGGGTGGTAGCTTTCTTT. This codes for CASRGGQGVVAFF. The genes are TRBV28 and TRBJ1-1, with TRBD1 matching over 11 bases. Germline V gives CDR1 MDHEN, CDR2 SYDVKM. There are 13 residues in the CDR3. Trimming removed 6 bases from V and 10 bases from J; junction bases left unmatched: 7.

This clone has more than one count but fewer than ten. The chain carries TRBV2 and TRBJ2-7; tentative D call: TRBD2 (6 bases). CDR1 is SNHLY and CDR2 is FYNNEI in the germline V gene. This CDR3 comprises 13 residues. V was cut by 7 bases and J by 2 bases, with 12 bases left in between. The CDR3 is CASIPTRTYEQYF. CDR3 in DNA: TGTGCCAGCATCCCGACTAGAACCTACGAGCAGTACTTC. The full variable domain, in which reference TRBV2 and TRBJ2-7 provide the parts outside the CDR3, is EPEVTQTPSHQVTQMGQEVILRCVPISNHLYFYWYRQILGQKVEFLVSFYNNEISEKSEIFDDQFSVERPDGSNFTLKIRSTKLEDSAMYFCASIPTRTYEQYFGPGTRLTVT.

This clone was counted a few times. V is TRBV5-4 and J is TRBJ2-6, with TRBD1 as a possible D gene (5 bases). CDR1 is SGHNT and CDR2 is YYREEE in the germline V gene (reference sequence). The CDR3 has 17 residues. Between the trimmed V and J ends, which lost 1 base and 0 bases, there was a span of 11 bases. CDR3 region: CASSLSGLRSGANVLTF. The CDR3, as DNA: TGTGCCAGCAGCTTGTCAGGGCTCCGCTCTGGGGCCAACGTCCTGACTTTC.

In this sample, this clone turned up a few times. The chain couples TRBV11-1 to TRBJ2-1; D is unresolved. V was trimmed by 1 base and J by 5 bases, leaving 9 bases between them. This CDR3 has 14 amino acids. Germline values: CDR1 SGHAT, CDR2 FQDESV (reference sequence). The CDR3 spells CASSLEIRNNEQFF. The DNA of the CDR3 is TGTGCCAGCAGCTTAGAGATCCGGAACAATGAGCAGTTCTTC.

This clone was picked up a small number of times. The J gene is TRBJ2-3, the V gene TRBV7-2; D remains unclear. This CDR3 has 12 amino acids. Looked up from germline, CDR1 is SGHTA and CDR2 is FQGNSA. V dropped 4 bases and J dropped 11 bases, with 13 bases sitting between them. This CDR3 is CASSSLFPVQYF. CDR3 bases: TGTGCCAGCAGCTCCTTGTTTCCCGTGCAGTATTTT. Drawing the rest from reference TRBV7-2 and TRBJ2-3, the complete variable domain is GAGVSQSPSNKVTEKGKDVELRCDPISGHTALYWYRQSLGQGLEFLIYFQGNSAPDKSGLPSDRFSAERTGGSVSTLTIQRTQQEDSAVYLCASSSLFPVQYFGPGTRLTVL.

CDR3 nucleotide sequence: TGTGCCAGCAGCTTTGGTCCGACAGGGGCGCTCGGGGCCAACGTCCTGACTTTC. Translation: CASSFGPTGALGANVLTF. The chain recombines TRBV7-9 with TRBJ2-6, with 8 bases matching TRBD1. Looked up from germline, CDR1 is SEHNR and CDR2 is FQNEAQ (reference sequence). CDR3 size: 18 residues. Germline trimming cut 3 bases from V and 4 bases from J; bases unmatched to any gene: 11.

This rearrangement joins TRBV19 to TRBJ2-1; 10 bases line up with TRBD2. Germline-derived CDR1 and CDR2 are LNHDA and SQIVND (reference sequence). The CDR3 totals 16 residues. V lost 1 base to trimming and J lost 9 bases; unmatched junction nucleotides: 9. CDR3 DNA: TGTGCCAGTAGTATAGGGAGACTAGCGGGTTATGTTGAGCAGTTCTTC. Protein sequence: CASSIGRLAGYVEQFF.

The J gene is TRBJ2-2, the V gene TRBV7-2; TRBD2 aligns across 8 bases. V lost 3 bases to trimming and J lost 4 bases; unmatched junction nucleotides: 7. The germline CDR1 and CDR2 sequences are SGHTA and FQGNSA. CDR3 size: 16 residues. The CDR3 sequence is CASSLVAGTSTGELFF. CDR3 sequence (DNA): TGTGCCAGCAGCTTGGTGGCCGGGACTAGCACCGGGGAGCTGTTTTTT.

The chain joins TRBV28 to TRBJ1-1; no reliable D call. Trimming stripped 10 bases from V and 4 bases from J, with 10 bases between. This CDR3 spans 11 amino acids. Germline CDR1 is MDHEN and CDR2 is SYDVKM. The CDR3 here is CATLVATEAFF. The CDR3 nucleotides read TGTGCCACCCTAGTCGCCACTGAAGCTTTCTTT.

Many counts were recorded for this clone. The CDR3 reads CASTGRHIQYF. CDR3 in DNA: TGTGCCAGTACCGGTAGGCACATTCAGTACTTC. This chain links TRBV7-9 with TRBJ2-4; D ambiguous. The V gene's germline CDR1 is SEHNR and CDR2 FQNEAQ (reference sequence). The CDR3 loop spans 11 amino acids. Trimming removed 9 bases from V and 8 bases from J, with 11 bases in between.

The sample holds a few counts of this clone. The chain combines TRBV7-2 with TRBJ2-3; no clear D gene. Per the germline V gene, CDR1 is SGHTA and CDR2 is FQGNSA. The CDR3 spans 15 residues. V shed 0 bases and J shed 4 bases, with 11 bases lying between them. The CDR3 sequence is CASSLAPALADTQYF. As DNA, the CDR3 is TGTGCCAGCAGCTTAGCGCCAGCCTTGGCAGATACGCAGTATTTT.

This clone occurred a few times. The chain employs TRBV27 and TRBJ1-5; D not certain. V lost 3 bases to trimming and J lost 2 bases, with 5 bases between them. Germline V lookup: CDR1 MNHEY, CDR2 SMNVEV (reference sequence). The CDR3 contains 13 residues. CDR3 residues: CASSFYGNQPQHF. The CDR3 bases are TGTGCCAGCAGTTTCTATGGCAATCAGCCCCAGCATTTT.

Only a few counts were recorded for this clone. V is TRBV27 and J is TRBJ2-1; a possible D gene is TRBD1 (5 bases). Germline lookup yields CDR1 MNHEY and CDR2 SMNVEV (reference sequence). The CDR3 is 12 residues long. The V end lost 4 bases, the J end lost 8 bases, and 9 bases lay between the germline ends. CDR3 region: CASSSGFHEQFF. The CDR3 DNA is TGTGCCAGCAGTTCAGGGTTCCATGAGCAGTTCTTC.

This clone was recorded a few times. This chain connects TRBV5-1 to TRBJ2-7; no clear D. Germline-derived CDR1 and CDR2 are SGHRS and YFSETQ. The V and J ends lost 0 bases and 2 bases respectively, with 9 bases between them. This CDR3 has 14 amino acids. CDR3 loop: CASSLGPTAYEQYF. CDR3 sequence (DNA): TGCGCCAGCAGCTTGGGGCCTACGGCCTACGAGCAGTACTTC.

The V and J genes are TRBV5-1 and TRBJ2-7; TRBD1 matches at 8 bases. The trim removed 10 bases at V and 5 bases at J, leaving 11 bases unmatched. The CDR3 contains 13 residues. Germline CDR1 and CDR2: SGHRS and YFSETQ. Here the CDR3 DNA reads TGCGCCTGCACCCCACAGGGGGGTAACGAGCAGTACTTC. Encoded protein: CACTPQGGNEQYF.

V gene TRBV7-9 combines with J gene TRBJ2-7; D not certain. Germline lookup yields CDR1 SEHNR and CDR2 FQNEAQ (reference sequence). The CDR3 is 15 amino acids. Trimming removed 3 bases at V and 0 bases at J, with 12 bases between. The CDR3 DNA reads as TGTGCCAGCAGCTTTATAGGGAAAAGCTCCTACGAGCAGTACTTC. This translates into CASSFIGKSSYEQYF. Full variable domain (outside the CDR3, taken from reference TRBV7-9 and TRBJ2-7): DTGVSQNPRHKITKRGQNVTFRCDPISEHNRLYWYRQTLGQGPEFLTYFQNEAQLEKSRLLSDRFSAERPKGSFSTLEIQRTEQGDSAMYLCASSFIGKSSYEQYFGPGTRLTVT.

This clone was detected a few times. The rearrangement links TRBV27 to TRBJ2-3; D unclear. V dropped 7 bases and J dropped 2 bases, with 7 bases sitting between them. In germline, CDR1 is MNHEY, CDR2 SMNVEV (reference sequence). This CDR3 region has 12 residues. The CDR3 here is CASKKNTDTQYF. The CDR3 DNA follows: TGTGCCAGCAAAAAGAACACAGATACGCAGTATTTT.

A remark on this clone: The junction and the germline gene differ at one end; a read error may be behind it. The chain joins TRBV7-9 to TRBJ2-3; TRBD1 might be the D (5 bases). Germline lookup yields CDR1 SEHNR and CDR2 FQNEAQ (reference sequence). This CDR3 is built from 14 residues. For the CDR3, the DNA is TGTGCCAGCACCTTATTTCCAGGGTTGGATACGCAGTATTTT. Translating it yields CASTLFPGLDTQYF.

V and J are TRBV2 and TRBJ2-1, with D possibly being TRBD2 (6 bases). The CDR3 has 14 amino acids. Germline CDR1 reads SNHLY; CDR2 reads FYNNEI. The V and J ends lost 11 bases and 0 bases respectively, with 14 bases between them. Written as DNA, the CDR3 is TGTGCCGGTGGCGGGGAAAGCTCCTACAATGAGCAGTTCTTC. It yields the protein CAGGGESSYNEQFF.

With regard to this clone: Other DNA sequences from this sample encode an identical CDR3 as well. The V gene is TRBV18, the J gene TRBJ2-7; 16 bases are shared with TRBD2. This CDR3 is 16 amino acids long. J gave up 4 bases and V 0 bases, and 0 bases lay outside the gene matches. Germline V CDR1 and CDR2: KGHSH, LQKENI. CDR3 sequence: CASSPPGLAGGYEQYF. In nucleotides, the CDR3 is TGTGCCAGCTCACCACCGGGACTAGCGGGAGGGTACGAGCAGTACTTC.

This clone was seen a few times. The chain recombines TRBV7-3 with TRBJ2-5; 9 positions agree with TRBD2. This CDR3 comprises 16 residues. V lost 5 bases, J lost 5 bases, and 12 bases stayed unmatched. Germline CDR1 and CDR2: SGHTA and FQGTGA. The CDR3 loop is CASSTNSGSGGETQYF. The DNA for the CDR3 is TGTGCCAGCAGCACCAATAGCGGGAGCGGCGGGGAGACCCAGTACTTC.